The TCR beta chain under discussion was sequenced for a study of cytomegalovirus exposure and HLA in healthy donors. In the study overall: A preliminary data release comprised 70 million to 95 million unique TCRs obtained from HLA-typed donors. Whole-study findings and limits: In presence/absence analyses, roughly uniform sequencing depth across donors was assumed. Using the classifier, cytomegalovirus status was reportedly diagnosed with high specificity and sensitivity. Most observed TCR sequences were rare, whereas some public TCRs were detected in many donors.

Details on this clone: Its antigen is unknown.

Both 60 Vbeta primers and 13 Jbeta primers went into the PCR. The protocol was immunoSEQ multiplex PCR, while the TCRdb copy is restricted to in-frame clones and leaves out a portion. The sample has roughly 120,000 clones; approximately 80% are singletons. The sequenced sample consisted of PBMCs. The receptor comes from a man aged 35 to 55 in good health and CMV-seronegative.

The CDR3 is CASSPDRASGGSTTYSGANVLTF. The DNA of the CDR3 is TGTGCCAGCTCACCCGATCGGGCTAGCGGGGGGTCGACTACATATTCTGGGGCCAACGTCCTGACTTTC. This chain uses TRBV18 with TRBJ2-6; 11 positions match TRBD2. CDR1 and CDR2 (germline): KGHSH, LQKENI. V was clipped by 3 bases and J by 1 base; unmatched bases: 20. The CDR3 length is 23 residues.